This T cell receptor beta chain was sequenced for a study of Tregs in tolerant kidney transplant recipients. Whole-study findings and limits: No direct test of biological reproducibility was done here.

CD4+CD25+CD127- Tregs, CD4+CD25- non-Tregs, CD4 and CD8 cells were sorted. On this clone itself: The antigen remains unidentified.

Some clones are missing from TCRdb's copy, which holds only in-frame ones; the method was immunoSEQ multiplex PCR. The sample includes roughly 70,000 clones, less than 90% of them seen just once. Sequencing used CD4+ T cells from blood. This sequence was found in a human donor in good health.

The CDR3 nucleotides read TGCAGTGCTCACAGGACCGGACTCTACACCTTC. It is translated as CSAHRTGLYTF. The J gene is TRBJ1-2, the V gene TRBV20-1, with D tentatively TRBD1 (5 bases). The CDR3 runs to 11 residues. V was cut by 5 bases and J by 10 bases, with 14 bases left in between. Germline V gene lookup returns CDR1 DFQATT and CDR2 SNEGSKA (reference sequence).